The sequence of this T cell receptor (beta chain) was determined in a study of beta chain features in type 1 diabetes. This CDR3 spans 18 amino acids. Trimming removed 2 bases from V and 5 bases from J; junction bases left unmatched: 13. Germline CDR1 is MGHRA and CDR2 is YSYEKL. The investigators reverse transcribed all of the isolated RNA, so they sequenced expressed TCRB transcripts. Data came from immunoSEQ multiplex PCR; TCRdb stores just in-frame clones and leaves some out. The data show fewer than 500,000 clones, with approximately 15% seen just once and 0.035% to 0.04% held by the top ten. One heparinised blood draw, averaging about 100 mL, came from each donor.

The specimen was naive CD4+ T cells from blood. The receptor comes from a man younger than 45 in good health. The chain links TRBV4-1 to TRBJ2-5; 11 nucleotides align to TRBD2. CDR3 amino acids: CASSQFPQLAGVSETQYF. The DNA of the CDR3 is TGCGCCAGCAGCCAATTCCCACAACTAGCGGGGGTTTCGGAGACCCAGTACTTC.